The 5 T cell receptor beta chains below come from one sample, sequenced in a study of T cells in localized non-small cell lung cancer. The repertoire was sequenced with immunoSEQ multiplex PCR; TCRdb's copy has only in-frame clones and lacks some. The data contain tens of thousands of clones, more than 75% of them singletons. Sequenced material: peripheral blood, taken before any cancer treatment. These TCRs come from a female donor of 60 years or more with stage I lung adenocarcinoma.

The V gene is TRBV5-1, the J gene TRBJ2-2, with D maybe TRBD1 (5 bases). CDR3 length equals 16 residues. V shed 0 bases and J shed 4 bases, with 13 bases lying between them. Germline V CDR1 and CDR2: SGHRS, YFSETQ. The CDR3 DNA sequence: TGCGCCAGCAGCTTGGACGGTGGCAGGGTCACCGGGGAGCTGTTTTTT. It is translated as CASSLDGGRVTGELFF.

The J gene is TRBJ2-1, the V gene TRBV2; D is undetermined. The CDR3 runs 14 residues. V dropped 6 bases and J dropped 5 bases, with 14 bases sitting between them. The germline V gene encodes CDR1 SNHLY and CDR2 FYNNEI. Here the CDR3 reads CASSYSPSNNEQFF. In nucleotides, the CDR3 is TGTGCCAGCAGCTACTCGCCTAGTAACAATGAGCAGTTCTTC.

This rearrangement joins TRBV7-2 to TRBJ2-1; 11 nucleotides match TRBD2. Germline CDR1 SGHTA, CDR2 FQGNSA. The CDR3 covers 18 residues. V shed 5 bases and J 7 bases; nucleotides not matched to a gene: 16. The CDR3 DNA reads TGTGCCAGCAGCATTACGGCCTCTAGCGGGGGGCTATTAAATGAGCAGTTCTTC. Encoded protein: CASSITASSGGLLNEQFF.

This clone appeared many times. The J gene is TRBJ1-2, the V gene TRBV7-9, with D possibly matching TRBD1 (6 bases). Trimming pared 5 bases from V and 5 bases from J, leaving 18 bases between. The length of the CDR3 is 15 residues. Germline CDR1 is SEHNR and CDR2 is FQNEAQ (reference sequence). The CDR3 here is CASSPSTGSRYGYTF. Written as DNA, the CDR3 is TGTGCCAGCAGCCCCTCGACAGGATCTCGTTATGGCTACACCTTC.

The chain is built from TRBV7-3 and TRBJ1-5, with unresolved D. The CDR3 is made up of 13 amino acids. The V end lost 4 bases, the J end lost 5 bases, and 9 bases lay between the germline ends. Germline loops: CDR1 SGHTA, CDR2 FQGTGA. The CDR3 DNA follows: TGTGCCAGCAGCTCCGGGCCGGATCAGCCCCAGCATTTT. The encoded protein is CASSSGPDQPQHF.